The next 12 T cell receptor beta chains were all read from a single sample in a study of cytomegalovirus exposure and HLA in healthy donors. Primers included in the PCR were 60 Vbeta and 13 Jbeta primers. TCRdb's copy holds only in-frame clones and misses some; the assay was immunoSEQ multiplex PCR. Here the sample spans 110,000 to 150,000 clones, 70% being singletons. The sequencing sample was made of PBMCs. The receptors come from a woman in her sixties or seventies in good health and CMV-seropositive.

This clone was picked up a small number of times. The chain links TRBV10-1 to TRBJ1-1; 8 nucleotides line up with TRBD1. This CDR3 has 16 amino acids. V was clipped by 4 bases and J by 4 bases; unmatched bases: 11. Germline V CDR1 and CDR2: WNHNN, SYGVQD (reference sequence). For the CDR3, the DNA is TGCGCCAGCAGTGCAACCAGGGGGCCAGTTGGCACTGAAGCTTTCTTT. Amino acid sequence: CASSATRGPVGTEAFF.

CDR3 protein: CASSLDVLAGRGSNQPQHF. In nucleotides, the CDR3 is TGTGCCAGCAGCTTAGATGTACTGGCAGGGAGGGGGAGCAATCAGCCCCAGCATTTT. The chain links TRBV11-2 to TRBJ1-5; TRBD1 might be the D (6 bases). Trimming left V 0 bases short and J 1 base short, with 19 bases between. From germline, CDR1 is SGHAT and CDR2 FQNNGV. There are 19 residues in the CDR3.

J is TRBJ1-1 and V is TRBV19; D unclear. Per germline, CDR1 LNHDA and CDR2 SQIVND (reference sequence). V gave up 4 bases and J gave up 0 bases, with 12 bases separating them. The CDR3 totals 15 residues. CDR3 nucleotide sequence: TGTGCCAGTAGTAACTCAGGAATCATGAACACTGAAGCTTTCTTT. Its translation: CASSNSGIMNTEAFF.

The chain uses TRBV2 and TRBJ1-5; D unresolved. The germline gives CDR1 SNHLY, CDR2 FYNNEI. The CDR3 totals 16 residues. The V gene lost 5 bases and the J gene lost 4 bases, with 18 bases spanning the gap. In DNA form, the CDR3 reads TGTGCCAGCAGTAACCCTCCGGGGAAAATGAATCAGCCCCAGCATTTT. Its protein product is CASSNPPGKMNQPQHF.

This clone was detected once. The chain carries TRBV28 and TRBJ2-7; 7 positions agree with TRBD1. Looked up from germline, CDR1 is MDHEN and CDR2 is SYDVKM. J lost 1 base, V lost 7 bases, and 13 bases had no gene match. The CDR3 extends over 16 amino acids. The DNA for the CDR3 is TGTGCCAGCATAGGTGGAACGACAGGGAAGTCCTACGAGCAGTACTTC. Translated, it gives CASIGGTTGKSYEQYF.

The chain carries TRBV7-3 and TRBJ2-2; tentative D call: TRBD1 (6 bases). The length of the CDR3 is 17 residues. The V gene lost 6 bases and the J gene lost 1 base, with 18 bases spanning the gap. CDR1 is SGHTA and CDR2 is FQGTGA in the germline V gene. CDR3: CASRRIQGQENTGELFF. The CDR3 DNA follows: TGTGCCAGCAGGCGGATCCAGGGACAAGAGAACACCGGGGAGCTGTTTTTT.

In the case of this clone: Additional DNA sequences in this sample encode the identical CDR3. V and J are TRBV27 and TRBJ1-1, with D possibly TRBD1 on 6 matching bases. The germline gives CDR1 MNHEY, CDR2 SMNVEV (reference sequence). This CDR3 has 13 residues. Trimming stripped 3 bases from V and 4 bases from J, with 9 bases between. The CDR3 here is CASSLRGSTEAFF. Here the CDR3 DNA reads TGTGCCAGCAGTTTGAGGGGGAGCACTGAAGCTTTCTTT.

The chain has TRBV5-1 and TRBJ2-1; 7 bases map to TRBD2. V was clipped by 4 bases and J by 4 bases; unmatched bases: 5. The length of the CDR3 is 14 residues. Germline lookup yields CDR1 SGHRS and CDR2 YFSETQ. The CDR3 is CASSPGLVYNEQFF. The DNA of the CDR3 is TGCGCCAGCAGCCCAGGACTAGTTTACAATGAGCAGTTCTTC.

In this sample, this clone turned up a few times. The V and J genes are TRBV2 and TRBJ1-3; the match to TRBD1 covers 8 bases. With V trimmed by 6 bases and J by 6 bases, 1 base remained unmatched. The length of the CDR3 is 12 residues. CDR1 and CDR2 (germline): SNHLY, FYNNEI. CDR3 sequence reads: CASSQGANTIYF. In DNA, the CDR3 is TGTGCCAGCAGCCAGGGGGCAAACACCATATATTTT.

J is TRBJ1-3 and V is TRBV10-3; D is uncertain. In germline, CDR1 is ENHRY, CDR2 SYGVKD. The CDR3 spans 15 residues. V lost 3 bases, J lost 0 bases, and 9 bases lay in between. The DNA for the CDR3 is TGTGCCATCAGTGACTCCCTTCTCTCTGGAAACACCATATATTTT. As protein: CAISDSLLSGNTIYF.

The chain links TRBV5-1 to TRBJ1-2, with D possibly TRBD1 on 6 matching bases. Between the trimmed V and J ends, which lost 4 bases and 6 bases, there was a span of 13 bases. The CDR3 runs to 13 residues. CDR1 and CDR2 from the germline V gene are SGHRS and YFSETQ. Here the CDR3 reads CASSPRGIDGYTF. As DNA, the CDR3 is TGCGCCAGCAGCCCCAGGGGAATAGATGGCTACACCTTC.

The chain combines TRBV6-1 with TRBJ2-5; perhaps TRBD2 as D (6 bases). V was cut by 6 bases and J by 1 base, with 12 bases left in between. CDR1 is MNHNS, CDR2 SASEGT, per germline. This CDR3 is 14 amino acids long. CDR3 sequence reads: CASSPGGIQETQYF. The CDR3, as DNA: TGTGCCAGCAGCCCTGGGGGGATCCAAGAGACCCAGTACTTC.